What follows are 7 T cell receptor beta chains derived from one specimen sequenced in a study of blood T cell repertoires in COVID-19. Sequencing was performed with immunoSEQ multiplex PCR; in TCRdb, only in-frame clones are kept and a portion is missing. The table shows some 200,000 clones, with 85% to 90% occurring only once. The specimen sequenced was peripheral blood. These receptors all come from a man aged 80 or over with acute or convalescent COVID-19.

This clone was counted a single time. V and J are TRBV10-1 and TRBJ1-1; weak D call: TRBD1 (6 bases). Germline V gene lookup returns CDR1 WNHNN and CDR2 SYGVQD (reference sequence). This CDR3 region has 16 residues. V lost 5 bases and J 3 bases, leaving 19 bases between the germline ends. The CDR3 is CASSLKVGKGDTEAFF. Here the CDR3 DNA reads TGCGCCAGCAGTCTTAAGGTAGGGAAGGGGGACACTGAAGCTTTCTTT.

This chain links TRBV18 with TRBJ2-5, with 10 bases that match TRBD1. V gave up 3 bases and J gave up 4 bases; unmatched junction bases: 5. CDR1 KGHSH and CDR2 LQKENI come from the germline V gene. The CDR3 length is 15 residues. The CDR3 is CASSPPTGGGETQYF. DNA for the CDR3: TGTGCCAGCTCACCGCCGACAGGGGGCGGAGAGACCCAGTACTTC.

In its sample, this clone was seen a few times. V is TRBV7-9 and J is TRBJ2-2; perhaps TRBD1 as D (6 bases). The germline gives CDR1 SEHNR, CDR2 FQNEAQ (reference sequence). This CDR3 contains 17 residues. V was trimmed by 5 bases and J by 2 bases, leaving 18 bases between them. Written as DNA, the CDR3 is TGTGCCAGCAGCCCACGACAGGCTGTCCCTAACACCGGGGAGCTGTTTTTT. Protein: CASSPRQAVPNTGELFF.

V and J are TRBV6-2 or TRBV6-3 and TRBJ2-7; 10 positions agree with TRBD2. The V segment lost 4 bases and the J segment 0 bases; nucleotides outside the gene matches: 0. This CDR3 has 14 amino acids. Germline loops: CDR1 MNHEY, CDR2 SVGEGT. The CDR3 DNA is TGTGCCAGCAGTTTAGCGGGAGGCTCCTACGAGCAGTACGTC. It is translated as CASSLAGGSYEQYV.

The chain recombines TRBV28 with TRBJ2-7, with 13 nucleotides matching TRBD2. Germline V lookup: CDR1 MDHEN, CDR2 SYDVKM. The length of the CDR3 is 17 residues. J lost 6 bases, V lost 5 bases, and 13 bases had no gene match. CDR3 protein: CASSISYGLAGVGEQYF. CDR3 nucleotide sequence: TGTGCCAGCAGTATTTCTTATGGACTAGCGGGAGTAGGCGAGCAGTACTTC. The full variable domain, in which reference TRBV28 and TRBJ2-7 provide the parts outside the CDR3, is DVKVTQSSRYLVKRTGEKVFLECVQDMDHENMFWYRQDPGLGLRLIYFSYDVKMKEKGDIPEGYSVSREKKERFSLILESASTNQTSMYLCASSISYGLAGVGEQYFGPGTRLTVT.

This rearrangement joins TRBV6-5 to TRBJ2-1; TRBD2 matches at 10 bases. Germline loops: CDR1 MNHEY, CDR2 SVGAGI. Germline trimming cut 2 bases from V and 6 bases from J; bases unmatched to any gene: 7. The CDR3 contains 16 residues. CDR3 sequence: CASSYRAGGSSNEQFF. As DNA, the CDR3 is TGTGCCAGCAGTTACCGAGCGGGAGGGTCTTCCAATGAGCAGTTCTTC.

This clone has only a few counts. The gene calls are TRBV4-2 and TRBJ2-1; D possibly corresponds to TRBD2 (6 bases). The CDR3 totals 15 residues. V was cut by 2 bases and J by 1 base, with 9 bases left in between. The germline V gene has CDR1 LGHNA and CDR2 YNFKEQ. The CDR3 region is CASSQYSGSYNEQFF. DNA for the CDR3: TGTGCCAGCAGCCAATATAGCGGATCCTACAATGAGCAGTTCTTC.